One and the same sample provided the 6 T cell receptor beta chains below, sequenced in a study of response to subunit inactivated influenza vaccine. Using its own MiXCR run on the RT-PCR reads, TCRdb lists one record per CDR3 protein. The table includes over 150,000 distinct CDR3 sequences, around 9% detected once. The sequencing here drew on non-naive T cells sorted from PBMCs, taken on the day of vaccination. These receptors were taken from a man between 50 and 59 years old who received an inactivated influenza vaccine.

This clonotype appeared many times. The chain links TRBV12-3 or TRBV12-4 to TRBJ2-2; TRBD2 might be the D (5 bases). This CDR3 comprises 14 residues. V was cut by 4 bases and J by 3 bases, with 9 bases left in between. The CDR3 region has the DNA TGTGCCAGCAGTTGGGCCGGGGACACCGGGGAGCTGTTTTTT. Amino acids: CASSWAGDTGELFF.

This clonotype has only a few counts. This chain joins TRBV28 and TRBJ1-2; D possibly corresponds to TRBD1 (5 bases). The CDR3 is made up of 14 amino acids. The V end lost 2 bases, the J end lost 4 bases, and 11 bases lay between the germline ends. Per the germline V gene, CDR1 is MDHEN and CDR2 is SYDVKM. The CDR3 is CASSLPRESYGYTF. CDR3 sequence (DNA): TGTGCCAGCAGTTTACCCAGGGAGTCCTATGGCTACACCTTC.

Concerning this clonotype itself: This may be a read error, as it is one base from a much larger clone. The chain uses TRBV12-3 or TRBV12-4 and TRBJ2-1, with D tentatively TRBD1 or TRBD2 (6 bases each). There are 14 residues in the CDR3. CDR3 sequence (DNA): TGTGCCAGCAGCCCCTCGGGGGCGCGCAATGAGAAGTTCTTC. Translated: CASSPSGARNEKFF.

This clonotype occurred many times. V and J are TRBV4-1 and TRBJ2-7; D not resolved. Trimming cost V 1 base and J 5 bases, with 15 bases left between them. Germline V CDR1 and CDR2: MGHRA, YSYEKL. This CDR3 contains 15 residues. CDR3 in DNA: TGCGCCAGCAGCCAAGGCCCAGGTCGGCGGAACGAGCAGTACTTC. Amino acids: CASSQGPGRRNEQYF.

The CDR3 DNA reads as TGTGCCAGCAGTAAAAGGACAGACACCTACGAGCAGTACTTC. This translates into CASSKRTDTYEQYF. The chain carries TRBV27 and TRBJ2-7, with D tentatively TRBD1 (6 bases). Trimming took 5 bases from V and 2 from J, leaving 13 bases between them. CDR3 length: 14 amino acids. CDR1 and CDR2 (germline): MNHEY, SMNVEV (reference sequence).

The chain links TRBV24-1 to TRBJ2-2; D remains ambiguous. CDR3 length: 17 amino acids. Trimming took off 5 bases at V and 6 bases at J, with 21 bases between the two ends. CDR1 KGHDR and CDR2 SFDVKD come from the germline V gene. The CDR3 region has the DNA TGTGCCACCAGTGGGGCGGACCGAGAGAAGTTTTCCGGGGAGCTGTTTTTT. Translating it yields CATSGADREKFSGELFF.